Presented here are 4 T cell receptor beta chains from one specimen sequenced in a study of shared clonotypes between healthy human individuals. Clones were sequenced by immunoSEQ multiplex PCR, and TCRdb holds only the in-frame ones, with some missing. Of 2 million or so clones listed, about 95% were seen once; the top ten hold 0.9% to 1.3%. Naive-designated CD8 cells lacked CD45RO, were positively enriched for CCR7, and omitted terminally differentiated effector memory CD45RA+ cells. Sequencing was carried out using naive CD8+ T cells sorted from blood. These receptor sequences come from a man aged 18 to 29 in good health.

The chain has TRBV11-3 and TRBJ2-7, with 10 bases identical to TRBD1. This CDR3 spans 14 amino acids. With V trimmed by 3 bases and J by 3 bases, 2 bases remained unmatched. Germline-derived CDR1 and CDR2 are SGHNT and YENEEA. The CDR3 here is CASSLGQGYYEQYF. The CDR3 nucleotides read TGTGCCAGCAGCTTGGGACAGGGGTACTACGAGCAGTACTTC.

This chain connects TRBV5-5 to TRBJ2-7; TRBD1 matches 7 bases. Germline CDR1 and CDR2: SGHKS and YYEKEE (reference sequence). The ends lost 4 bases at V and 3 bases at J; junction bases unmatched: 7. The CDR3 runs to 14 residues. The CDR3 here is CASSPGTEYYEQYF. CDR3 sequence (DNA): TGTGCCAGCAGCCCCGGGACAGAATACTACGAGCAGTACTTC.

The V and J genes are TRBV4-1 and TRBJ2-7; 10 nucleotides match TRBD2. The germline V gene has CDR1 MGHRA and CDR2 YSYEKL. The CDR3 has 15 amino acids. V shed 5 bases, J shed 5 bases, and the junction held 9 bases outside the gene matches. CDR3 coding DNA: TGCGCCAGCAGCGCGAAGAGCGGGAGGGCCAACGAGCAGTACTTC. Its protein product is CASSAKSGRANEQYF.

The V gene is TRBV30, the J gene TRBJ1-2; maybe TRBD1 (5 bases). The germline V gene encodes CDR1 GTSNPN and CDR2 SVGIG (reference sequence). The CDR3 totals 14 residues. The V and J ends lost 0 bases and 4 bases respectively, with 12 bases between them. The CDR3 here is CAWSVSGGLYGYTF. The CDR3 bases are TGTGCCTGGAGTGTATCGGGGGGACTCTATGGCTACACCTTC.